The rows below give T cell receptor beta chains drawn from one sample of a study of blood T cell repertoires in COVID-19. The protocol was immunoSEQ multiplex PCR, while the TCRdb copy is restricted to in-frame clones and leaves out a portion. The data hold approximately 210,000 clones, with around 84% observed a single time. The specimen was peripheral blood. These receptors originate from an elderly woman with COVID-19, enrolled during active disease. Each CDR3 is given with its conserved first and last residue. Fields, in order: D gene, clone size, J gene, V gene, CDR3 DNA, CDR3 protein. The D gene is left open where the match is weak. The size entry is marked missing in some rows and otherwise reads once, few, many or a size class.

D gene: TRBD1; clone size: few; J gene: TRBJ1-2; V gene: TRBV6-5; CDR3 DNA: TGTGCCAGCAGGGTTCAGGGGGCGCAGAACTATGGCTACACCTTC; CDR3 protein: CASRVQGAQNYGYTF
D gene: -; clone size: -; J gene: TRBJ2-2; V gene: TRBV6-6; CDR3 DNA: TGTGCCAGCGCTCCCCAGGGCAACCCGAACACCGGGGAGCTGTTTTTT; CDR3 protein: CASAPQGNPNTGELFF
D gene: -; clone size: few; J gene: TRBJ1-5; V gene: TRBV6-6; CDR3 DNA: TGTGCCAGCACCCCCAGGGGCAATCAGCCCCAGCATTTT; CDR3 protein: CASTPRGNQPQHF
D gene: TRBD2; clone size: -; J gene: TRBJ2-3; V gene: TRBV3-1/TRBV3-2; CDR3 DNA: TGTGCCAGCAACCCTAGCGGGGGCGAGACAGATACGCAGTATTTT; CDR3 protein: CASNPSGGETDTQYF
D gene: TRBD2; clone size: -; J gene: TRBJ2-3; V gene: TRBV7-9; CDR3 DNA: TGTGCCAGCACCCGGACTAGCGGGGGAGCAGATACGCAGTATTTT; CDR3 protein: CASTRTSGGADTQYF
D gene: -; clone size: once; J gene: TRBJ1-6; V gene: TRBV10-3; CDR3 DNA: TGTGCCATCAGTGAGGCGGGGCCCCTCCACTTT; CDR3 protein: CAISEAGPLHF
D gene: TRBD2; clone size: -; J gene: TRBJ2-2; V gene: TRBV3-1/TRBV3-2; CDR3 DNA: TGTGCCAGCAGCCGACACAGGACTAGTCTAAACACCGGGGAGCTGTTTTTT; CDR3 protein: CASSRHRTSLNTGELFF
D gene: TRBD1; clone size: few; J gene: TRBJ1-6; V gene: TRBV28; CDR3 DNA: TGTGCCAGCAGTATAGGGACAGGGGGCAGGAATTCACCCCTCCACTTT; CDR3 protein: CASSIGTGGRNSPLHF
D gene: -; clone size: -; J gene: TRBJ1-2; V gene: TRBV10-3; CDR3 DNA: TGTGCCATCAGTGAGTCTAGAGGATATGGCTACACCTTC; CDR3 protein: CAISESRGYGYTF
D gene: TRBD1; clone size: -; J gene: TRBJ1-6; V gene: TRBV6-1; CDR3 DNA: TGTGCCAGCAGTGAACGAAGGCCCGGGACAGGAGGTTCACCCCTCCACTTT; CDR3 protein: CASSERRPGTGGSPLHF
D gene: -; clone size: -; J gene: TRBJ2-5; V gene: TRBV5-4; CDR3 DNA: TGTGCCAGCGGCATGCGGGGCTACCAAGAGACCCAGTACTTC; CDR3 protein: CASGMRGYQETQYF
D gene: -; clone size: -; J gene: TRBJ1-1; V gene: TRBV7-8; CDR3 DNA: TGTGCCAGCAGCTTAGCGCGGGTGGGGGGCACTGAAGCTTTCTTT; CDR3 protein: CASSLARVGGTEAFF
D gene: -; clone size: -; J gene: TRBJ2-3; V gene: TRBV11-3; CDR3 DNA: TGTGCCAGCAGCAAAGGCCAGGGCACAGATACGCAGTATTTT; CDR3 protein: CASSKGQGTDTQYF